This is a list of T cell receptor beta chains from one sample in a study of shared clonotypes between healthy human individuals. Sequencing was performed with immunoSEQ multiplex PCR; in TCRdb, only in-frame clones are kept and a portion is missing. The sample yields about 2.4 million clones, 80% to 95% seen once. Sequencing used naive CD4+ T cells from PBMCs. These receptors all stem from a young man in good health. Some clones in this sample may be carry-over from other donors' samples. The CDR3 runs from the conserved cysteine through the conserved F or W. Each record gives: clone size, J gene, V gene, D gene, CDR3 DNA, CDR3 protein. A D gene is named only where the DNA matches it firmly. Rows give clone size only sometimes, using once, few, many, or a class for an expanded clone.

once	TRBJ2-3	TRBV30	NA	TGTGCCTGCCAACGGGGAGATACGCAGTATTTT	CACQRGDTQYF
NA	TRBJ2-5	TRBV10-3	NA	TGTGCCATCAGTGAGACGAGGGGTCCGGAGGAGACCCAGTACTTC	CAISETRGPEETQYF
NA	TRBJ2-5	TRBV4-3	TRBD2	TGCGCCAGCAGCCAGCATAGGGGAGGGGAGACCCAGTACTTC	CASSQHRGGETQYF
NA	TRBJ1-1	TRBV18	NA	TGTGCCAGCTCACTCGGGTTTATGAACACTGAAGCTTTCTTT	CASSLGFMNTEAFF
NA	TRBJ2-3	TRBV5-6	NA	TGTGCCAGCAGCTTTGACGGCCGGGATACGCAGTATTTT	CASSFDGRDTQYF
NA	TRBJ2-1	TRBV9	NA	TGTGCCAGCAGCCCGAGGACGGTCTACAATGAGCAGTTCTTC	CASSPRTVYNEQFF
NA	TRBJ2-7	TRBV18	TRBD1	TGTGCCAGCTCACCAGGGACAGGGTCCGAGCAGTACTTC	CASSPGTGSEQYF
NA	TRBJ2-1	TRBV11-3	TRBD1	TGTGCCAGCAGCTTTGGGACAGGGGAATGGGATGAGCAGTTCTTC	CASSFGTGEWDEQFF
NA	TRBJ1-5	TRBV19	TRBD1	TGTGCCAGTACCATCAGACAGGGGGACGCCAATCAGCCCCAGCATTTT	CASTIRQGDANQPQHF
NA	TRBJ1-5	TRBV28	NA	TGTGCCAGCAGTTTCTACCCTCAGCCCCAGCATTTT	CASSFYPQPQHF
NA	TRBJ2-3	TRBV7-6	NA	TGTGCCAGCAGCTGGGGCTCGCCTTTCACAGATACGCAGTATTTT	CASSWGSPFTDTQYF
NA	TRBJ2-1	TRBV5-4	TRBD1	TGTGCCAGCAGCCGATCCGGGACAGGGAACAATGAGCAGTTCTTC	CASSRSGTGNNEQFF
NA	TRBJ1-2	TRBV18	NA	TGTGCCAGCTCACCAAGGGACGTACCCTATGGCTACACCTTC	CASSPRDVPYGYTF
once	TRBJ2-7	TRBV7-2	TRBD2	TGTGCCAGCAGCTTAAAGCGGGAGGTCGAGCAGTACTTC	CASSLKREVEQYF
NA	TRBJ1-2	TRBV6-5	NA	TGTGCCAGCAGGAGGGATTATGGCTACACCTTC	CASRRDYGYTF
NA	TRBJ2-7	TRBV28	TRBD1	TGTGCCAGCAGTTTATTCGGGGACAGGGCCTCCTACGAGCAGTACTTC	CASSLFGDRASYEQYF
NA	TRBJ2-2	TRBV7-9	TRBD1	TGTGCCAGCAGCCGGACAGGTTCGAACACCGGGGAGCTGTTTTTT	CASSRTGSNTGELFF
NA	TRBJ2-3	TRBV27	NA	TGTGCCAGCAGGCTAGGATTAAGCACAGATACGCAGTATTTT	CASRLGLSTDTQYF
NA	TRBJ2-7	TRBV27	TRBD2	TGTGCCAGCAGCCCCGGTAGCCTAGCGGGTGGGGCCGTGCAGTACTTC	CASSPGSLAGGAVQYF
NA	TRBJ1-4	TRBV14	TRBD1	TGTGCCAGCAGCCAAAAGGGAGCACAGGGGGCGAGGGAAAAACTGTTTTTT	CASSQKGAQGAREKLFF
NA	TRBJ2-7	TRBV4-1	NA	TGCGCCAGCAGCCAAGTCGCTAGTCTTTCCGAGCAGTACTTC	CASSQVASLSEQYF
NA	TRBJ2-5	TRBV28	TRBD1	TGTGCCAGCAGTTTACCACGGGACAGGGGCCAGACCCAGTACTTC	CASSLPRDRGQTQYF
NA	TRBJ2-7	TRBV11-2	TRBD2	TGTGCCAGCAGCCCGAACGGGCGGGAGTATGGCGAGCAGTACTTC	CASSPNGREYGEQYF
NA	TRBJ2-3	TRBV10-3	TRBD2	TGTGCCATCAGTGAGGGTCCTAGCGGGAAGGCAGATACGCAGTATTTT	CAISEGPSGKADTQYF
NA	TRBJ2-1	TRBV5-5	TRBD1	TGTGCCAGCAGACAGACGACAGGGGGCTCCTACAATGAGCAGTTCTTC	CASRQTTGGSYNEQFF